The 8 T cell receptor beta chains given below trace back to one sample, sequenced in a study of T-cell reconstitution after alpha-beta-depleted transplantation in children. A TCRbeta library incorporating unique molecular identifiers was prepared. MiXCR was run by TCRdb on the PCR reads, yielding one entry per CDR3 protein. The sample has 90,000 to 130,000 distinct CDR3 sequences; about a tenth are singletons. Sequencing used PBMCs from the stem cell graft donor, obtained from the stem cell graft. The receptors were gathered from a human donor who donated a stem cell graft to a child with acute lymphoblastic leukemia.

This clonotype has a count of ten or more. This chain joins TRBV12-3 or TRBV12-4 and TRBJ2-1; perhaps TRBD2 as D (6 bases). V gave up 3 bases and J gave up 1 base, with 13 bases separating them. The CDR3 runs 16 residues. CDR3: CASSFWDSPSYNEQFF. The DNA of the CDR3 is TGTGCCAGCAGTTTTTGGGACTCTCCTTCCTACAATGAGCAGTTCTTC.

The genes are TRBV7-6 and TRBJ2-7; the D gene could be TRBD1 or TRBD2 (5 bases each). This CDR3 has 15 amino acids. V was pared by 1 base and J by 2 bases, with 12 bases between. Germline loops: CDR1 SGHVS, CDR2 FNYEAQ. The CDR3 loop reads CASSLGGTETYEQYF. CDR3 in DNA: TGTGCCAGCAGCTTAGGGGGGACGGAGACCTACGAGCAGTACTTC.

This clonotype was detected ten times or more. Here the CDR3 DNA reads TGTGCCAGCAGCCAAGACAGGGCTGGAGAGACCCAGTACTTC. Translated: CASSQDRAGETQYF. The chain uses TRBV7-2 and TRBJ2-5; 7 bases align to TRBD1. Trimming removed 5 bases from V and 4 bases from J; junction bases left unmatched: 7. The CDR3 consists of 14 residues. Germline V gene sequence: CDR1 SGHTA, CDR2 FQGNSA.

This clonotype was seen only a few times. The chain uses TRBV18 and TRBJ1-6, with 8 bases matching TRBD1. This CDR3 region has 14 residues. CDR1 is KGHSH, CDR2 LQKENI, per germline. Germline trimming cut 5 bases from V and 7 bases from J; bases unmatched to any gene: 4. The CDR3 region has the DNA TGTGCCAGCTCAACCAGACAGGGGAATTCACCCCTCCACTTT. Its translation is CASSTRQGNSPLHF. Supplemented by reference TRBV18 and TRBJ1-6, the full variable domain reads NAGVMQNPRHLVRRRGQEARLRCSPMKGHSHVYWYRQLPEEGLKFMVYLQKENIIDESGMPKERFSAEFPKEGPSILRIQQVVRGDSAAYFCASSTRQGNSPLHFGNGTRLTVT.

This clonotype has ten or more counts. This rearrangement joins TRBV10-3 to TRBJ1-4, with D perhaps TRBD1 (5 bases). Germline assignment: CDR1 ENHRY and CDR2 SYGVKD. V was cut by 10 bases and J by 2 bases, with 11 bases left in between. The CDR3 sequence is 13 residues long. The CDR3 reads CATQGSTNEKLFF. The CDR3 DNA follows: TGTGCCACCCAGGGATCCACTAATGAAAAACTGTTTTTT.

This clonotype was counted at least ten times. The chain couples TRBV6-5 to TRBJ2-2; D ambiguous. With 4 bases removed from V and 6 bases from J, the gap between germline ends came to 3 bases. Looked up from germline, CDR1 is MNHEY and CDR2 is SVGAGI. CDR3 size: 11 residues. CDR3 sequence: CASSFPGELFF. The CDR3, as DNA: TGTGCCAGCAGTTTCCCCGGGGAGCTGTTTTTT.

This clonotype has ten or more counts. The chain uses TRBV24-1 and TRBJ2-1; D possibly matches TRBD1 or TRBD2 (5 bases each). Germline CDR1 is KGHDR and CDR2 is SFDVKD. The CDR3 loop spans 14 amino acids. V shed 9 bases and J shed 4 bases, with 15 bases lying between them. CDR3 coding DNA: TGTGCCACCTCGGGACGGCCAGGGTACAATGAGCAGTTCTTC. It is translated as CATSGRPGYNEQFF.

There are a few counts of this clonotype. V is TRBV20-1 and J is TRBJ2-1; the match to TRBD2 covers 10 bases. CDR3 size: 14 residues. Per germline, CDR1 DFQATT and CDR2 SNEGSKA (reference sequence). Trimming cost V 2 bases and J 4 bases; bases outside gene matches: 2. The CDR3: CSARSGGGYNEQFF. Written as DNA, the CDR3 is TGCAGTGCTAGAAGCGGGGGGGGTTACAATGAGCAGTTCTTC.